Given below is one TCR beta chain in context. Its specificity is unknown. The entry originates in a study of identical twins. Study-wide points: The study found that models underestimated out-of-frame TCR alpha sharing in monozygotic twins.

From the 5' RACE reads, TCRdb called clonotypes with MiXCR, one entry per CDR3 protein. This repertoire shows 460,000 or so distinct CDR3 sequences, 13% to 15% found once; its top ten account for about 0.52%. Germline CDR1 is MGHRA and CDR2 is YSYEKL. J gave up 2 bases and V 4 bases, and 3 bases lay outside the gene matches. This CDR3 has 16 residues. These data were also filed under a second study, of yellow fever vaccine responses in identical twins.

The rearrangement joins TRBV4-1 to TRBJ2-2; 11 bases are shared with TRBD1. The sequenced sample was CD4+ T cells sorted from blood. The origin of this receptor is a woman between 18 and 30 years old in good health. In DNA, the CDR3 is TGCGCCAGCAGCCCCGGACAGGGGGCTAACACCGGGGAGCTGTTTTTT. It specifies CASSPGQGANTGELFF.